This passage covers 24 T cell receptor beta chains from one sample sequenced in a study of blood T cell repertoires in COVID-19. Profiled with immunoSEQ multiplex PCR; TCRdb holds only in-frame clones, not every one. Found here are around 190,000 clones, nearly 90% of them singletons; the top ten hold roughly a sixth. The sequencing input was peripheral blood. Receptors originate from a man aged 45-65 years with COVID-19, enrolled during active disease.

The J gene is TRBJ1-2, the V gene TRBV6-5, with a weak D call TRBD1 (6 bases). The CDR3 is made up of 13 amino acids. Deletions cut 7 bases from V and 4 bases from J, with 13 bases between. Germline lookup yields CDR1 MNHEY and CDR2 SVGAGI. Written as DNA, the CDR3 is TGTGCCAGCAAGAGGGGGACAATCTATGGCTACACCTTC. Residues: CASKRGTIYGYTF.

The CDR3 region has the DNA TGTGCCAGCTCACCAGGGACTAGCGGTGAGACCCAGTACTTC. Protein product: CASSPGTSGETQYF. The chain recombines TRBV18 with TRBJ2-5; 11 positions agree with TRBD2. After removal of 2 bases from V and 5 bases from J, the junction contained 1 base not matched to a gene. Germline values: CDR1 KGHSH, CDR2 LQKENI. The CDR3 is 14 amino acids.

Comments on this clone: In the same sample, other DNA sequences code for this CDR3. The chain links TRBV4-1 to TRBJ2-3, with TRBD1 as a possible D gene (6 bases). Trimming pared 2 bases from V and 0 bases from J, leaving 9 bases between. The CDR3 sequence is 15 residues long. Germline CDR1 is MGHRA and CDR2 is YSYEKL. The CDR3 loop reads CASSQPDRSTDTQYF. CDR3 coding DNA: TGCGCCAGCAGCCAACCCGACAGGAGCACAGATACGCAGTATTTT.

The table lists this clone with a count of one. The rearrangement joins TRBV19 to TRBJ1-5; D call uncertain. Germline V gives CDR1 LNHDA, CDR2 SQIVND (reference sequence). CDR3 length equals 14 residues. V was trimmed by 3 bases and J by 2 bases, leaving 8 bases between them. The CDR3 reads CASSMVSGNQPQHF. CDR3 bases: TGTGCCAGTAGTATGGTTAGTGGCAATCAGCCCCAGCATTTT.

V and J are TRBV9 and TRBJ2-1, with TRBD2 identical over 16 bases. This CDR3 contains 19 residues. CDR1 is SGDLS, CDR2 YYNGEE, per germline. After removal of 0 bases from V and 4 bases from J, the junction contained 7 bases not matched to a gene. CDR3 region: CASSVAGTSGGAGYNEQFF. The CDR3 DNA reads TGTGCCAGCAGCGTAGCTGGGACTAGCGGGGGGGCCGGGTACAATGAGCAGTTCTTC.

The CDR3 sequence: CASSDGHSNQPQHF. In nucleotides, the CDR3 is TGTGCCAGCAGCGACGGACACTCCAATCAGCCCCAGCATTTT. The chain is built from TRBV9 and TRBJ1-5; weak D call: TRBD1 (5 bases). There are 14 residues in the CDR3. Germline V lookup: CDR1 SGDLS, CDR2 YYNGEE. V lost 3 bases, J lost 3 bases, and 10 bases lay in between.

The chain joins TRBV5-1 to TRBJ2-3, with 7 bases aligning to TRBD2. After removal of 4 bases from V and 2 bases from J, the junction contained 10 bases not matched to a gene. This CDR3 contains 16 residues. Germline-derived CDR1 and CDR2 are SGHRS and YFSETQ. The CDR3 DNA follows: TGCGCCAGCAGCCTTGGGGCGGGGGAGTTCACAGATACGCAGTATTTT. This sequence encodes CASSLGAGEFTDTQYF.

This clone was detected a few times. CDR3: CASSYPNRGEETQYF. CDR3 bases: TGTGCCAGCAGTTATCCCAACAGGGGAGAAGAGACCCAGTACTTC. The chain is built from TRBV6-2 or TRBV6-3 and TRBJ2-5; 7 bases map to TRBD1. Germline CDR1 MNHEY, CDR2 SVGEGT. Trimming removed 3 bases from V and 3 bases from J; junction bases left unmatched: 7. This CDR3 spans 15 amino acids.

V usage is TRBV7-2 and J usage is TRBJ2-7; weak D call: TRBD2 (5 bases). Germline-derived CDR1 and CDR2 are SGHTA and FQGNSA. The CDR3 length is 14 residues. V dropped 6 bases and J dropped 2 bases, with 14 bases sitting between them. DNA of the CDR3: TGTGCCAGCAGTTCTAGCTTCCTTACCTACGAGCAGTACTTC. It translates to CASSSSFLTYEQYF.

The rearrangement links TRBV6-4 to TRBJ2-1; TRBD1 matches at 8 bases. The J segment lost 6 bases and the V segment lost 6 bases, leaving 10 bases of the junction unmatched. Germline loops: CDR1 MRHNA, CDR2 SNTAGT. The CDR3 has 15 amino acids. As DNA, the CDR3 is TGTGCCAGCAGCCGGGAGACAGGGGTCTTCAATGAGCAGTTCTTC. Residues: CASSRETGVFNEQFF.

The chain's CDR3 is CASSRRTGEDEQFF. CDR3 in DNA: TGTGCCAGCAGCCGTCGGACAGGGGAGGATGAGCAGTTCTTC. V usage is TRBV6-2 or TRBV6-3 and J usage is TRBJ2-1, with 9 positions matching TRBD1. V lost 6 bases, J lost 8 bases, and 8 bases stayed unmatched. This CDR3 contains 14 residues. Germline CDR1 and CDR2: MNHEY and SVGEGT.

The chain couples TRBV6-2 or TRBV6-3 to TRBJ2-2, with TRBD2 matching over 10 bases. V shed 0 bases, J shed 1 base, and the junction held 14 bases outside the gene matches. Germline V gene data show CDR1 as MNHEY and CDR2 as SVGEGT. The CDR3 extends over 21 amino acids. The CDR3 region has the DNA TGTGCCAGCAGTTACTCGAGTATAGGGTCTAGCGGGGGACAGAACACCGGGGAGCTGTTTTTT. Its protein product is CASSYSSIGSSGGQNTGELFF.

The chain is built from TRBV3-1 (or the pseudogene TRBV3-2) and TRBJ1-2; possibly TRBD1 for D (6 bases). Trimming left V 3 bases short and J 8 bases short, with 13 bases between. The CDR3 totals 13 residues. The germline gives CDR1 LGHDT, CDR2 YNNKEL (reference sequence). The CDR3 here is CASSQEQGSGYTF. DNA of the CDR3: TGTGCCAGCAGCCAGGAACAGGGTTCCGGCTACACCTTC.

The chain has TRBV25-1 and TRBJ2-2; D perhaps matches TRBD1 (6 bases). The CDR3 extends over 14 amino acids. Trimming removed 4 bases at V and 3 bases at J, with 9 bases between. CDR1 and CDR2 from the germline V gene are MGHDK and SYGVNS. CDR3: CASSGGQYTGELFF. The CDR3 nucleotides read TGTGCCAGCAGTGGTGGACAGTACACCGGGGAGCTGTTTTTT.

V and J are TRBV6-6 and TRBJ2-1; 7 bases are shared with TRBD2. The CDR3 spans 15 residues. CDR1 and CDR2 (germline): MNHNY, SVGAGI (reference sequence). The J segment lost 8 bases and the V segment lost 2 bases, leaving 9 bases of the junction unmatched. The CDR3 spells CASSYAGASGDEQFF. The CDR3 DNA is TGTGCCAGCAGTTACGCGGGAGCTTCGGGTGATGAGCAGTTCTTC.

This sequence joins TRBV18 and TRBJ2-7; 8 nucleotides match TRBD1. CDR1 and CDR2 from the germline V gene are KGHSH and LQKENI. This CDR3 comprises 14 residues. V gave up 3 bases and J gave up 5 bases; unmatched junction bases: 6. The CDR3 loop reads CASSPTGDGDEQYF. The CDR3 coding sequence is TGTGCCAGCTCACCGACAGGGGATGGAGACGAGCAGTACTTC.

V is TRBV19 and J is TRBJ2-5; 8 nucleotides agree with TRBD1. CDR1 LNHDA and CDR2 SQIVND come from the germline V gene (reference sequence). CDR3 length: 17 amino acids. J gave up 5 bases and V 3 bases, and 14 bases lay outside the gene matches. This CDR3 is CASSIHPTGVLLETQYF. As DNA, the CDR3 is TGTGCCAGTAGTATTCACCCGACAGGGGTCCTATTGGAGACCCAGTACTTC.

The chain uses TRBV7-2 and TRBJ2-7; 7 positions agree with TRBD1. The junction had 3 bases not matched to a gene; V was cut back by 5 bases and J by 2 bases. CDR1 and CDR2 from the germline V gene are SGHTA and FQGNSA. The CDR3 covers 13 residues. The CDR3 DNA sequence: TGTGCCAGCAGCCGGGACAGCACCTACGAGCAGTACTTC. Translated: CASSRDSTYEQYF. The full variable domain, its missing parts supplied by reference TRBV7-2 and TRBJ2-7, is GAGVSQSPSNKVTEKGKDVELRCDPISGHTALYWYRQSLGQGLEFLIYFQGNSAPDKSGLPSDRFSAERTGGSVSTLTIQRTQQEDSAVYLCASSRDSTYEQYFGPGTRLTVT.

The rearrangement uses TRBV11-1 and TRBJ1-3; D remains unclear. The CDR3 is 16 residues long. Germline lookup yields CDR1 SGHAT and CDR2 FQDESV (reference sequence). V dropped 2 bases and J dropped 0 bases, with 11 bases sitting between them. The CDR3 reads CASSLLQASSGNTIYF. DNA of the CDR3: TGTGCCAGCAGCTTATTGCAGGCGAGCTCTGGAAACACCATATATTTT.

The chain links TRBV5-8 to TRBJ1-2; weak D call: TRBD1 (5 bases). The CDR3 is 13 residues long. Germline V gene data show CDR1 as SGHTS and CDR2 as YDEGEE. V lost 4 bases and J 4 bases, leaving 11 bases between the germline ends. Written as DNA, the CDR3 is TGTGCCAGCAGCACCAGGGATGGCTATGGCTACACCTTC. Translated, it gives CASSTRDGYGYTF.

This chain joins TRBV6-5 and TRBJ2-7; the D gene is possibly TRBD2 (6 bases). The CDR3 is 12 residues long. V was pared by 8 bases and J by 4 bases, with 12 bases between. Germline V lookup: CDR1 MNHEY, CDR2 SVGAGI. The CDR3 is CASFGGTYEQYF. CDR3 bases: TGTGCCAGCTTCGGCGGGACGTACGAGCAGTACTTC.

V and J are TRBV4-1 and TRBJ1-4; 9 bases line up with TRBD1. CDR1 is MGHRA and CDR2 is YSYEKL in the germline V gene. The trim removed 4 bases at V and 2 bases at J, leaving 11 bases unmatched. This CDR3 contains 18 residues. The CDR3 DNA reads TGCGCCAGCAGCCCACAGGGGACAGGGCGGGGGACTAATGAAAAACTGTTTTTT. It codes for CASSPQGTGRGTNEKLFF.

The chain carries TRBV5-1 and TRBJ2-5; TRBD1 might be the D (6 bases). The CDR3 length is 15 residues. CDR1 and CDR2 from the germline V gene are SGHRS and YFSETQ. Trimming shortened V by 4 bases and J by 4 bases, and 17 bases separated the two germline ends. The CDR3 sequence is CASSVAGTTRETQYF. CDR3 DNA sequence: TGCGCCAGCAGCGTGGCCGGGACAACTAGAGAGACCCAGTACTTC.

The chain couples TRBV5-1 to TRBJ1-6; 10 nucleotides match TRBD1. V was clipped by 0 bases and J by 1 base; unmatched bases: 4. The germline gives CDR1 SGHRS, CDR2 YFSETQ. The CDR3 contains 18 residues. The CDR3 spells CASSLAWTGGSYNSPLHF. The CDR3 DNA sequence: TGCGCCAGCAGCTTGGCCTGGACAGGGGGGTCCTATAATTCACCCCTCCACTTT.